Ten or more counts support the clone carrying this T cell receptor beta chain. Antigen: not known. The sample originates from a study of T-cell reconstitution after alpha-beta-depleted transplantation in children. Study results and limitations: In patients about two months after transplant, alpha-beta T cells reportedly arose from several hundred expanded graft clones.

The V end was cut by 2 bases, the J end by 2 bases, with 10 bases between. The germline V gene encodes CDR1 ENHRY and CDR2 SYGVKD. The CDR3 loop spans 14 amino acids. Unique molecular identifiers were built into the TCRbeta library. TCRdb called the PCR reads again in MiXCR, with one record for every CDR3 protein. The data hold roughly 200,000 distinct CDR3 sequences, with roughly a tenth observed a single time. Sequenced material: PBMCs, taken before TCRalphabeta/CD19-depleted stem cell transplant. This sequence was found in a child younger than two with acute myeloid leukemia, due to receive a stem cell transplant. This rearrangement joins TRBV10-3 to TRBJ2-7, with D unclear. The DNA for the CDR3 is TGTGCCATCAGTGAGAGGGAAGAGGCCTACGAGCAGTACTTC. Residues: CAISEREEAYEQYF.